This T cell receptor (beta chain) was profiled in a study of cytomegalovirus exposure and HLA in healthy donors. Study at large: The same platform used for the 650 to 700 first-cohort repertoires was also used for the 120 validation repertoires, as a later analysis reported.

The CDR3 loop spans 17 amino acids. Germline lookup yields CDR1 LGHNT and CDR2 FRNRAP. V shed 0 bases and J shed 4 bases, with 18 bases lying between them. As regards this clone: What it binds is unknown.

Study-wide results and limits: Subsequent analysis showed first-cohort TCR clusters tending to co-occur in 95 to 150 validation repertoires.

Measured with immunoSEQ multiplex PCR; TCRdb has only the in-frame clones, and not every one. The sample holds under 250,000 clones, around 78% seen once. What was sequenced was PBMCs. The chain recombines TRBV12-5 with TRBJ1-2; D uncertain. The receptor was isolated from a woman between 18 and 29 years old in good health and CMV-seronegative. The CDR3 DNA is TGTGCTAGTGGTTTGGTAAACCCACAAGCCCGACGCTATGGCTACACCTTC. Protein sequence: CASGLVNPQARRYGYTF.